Below, one T cell receptor beta chain is given with its context. Its antigen is unknown. TCRdb's table, derived via immunoSEQ multiplex PCR, lists solely in-frame clones and lacks some. This sample has about 200,000 clones, with 80% to 90% found just once. The sample comes from a study of cytomegalovirus exposure and HLA in healthy donors. Separate from the approximately 720-subject first cohort, the roughly 130-subject validation cohort was the one that the donors belonged to. Findings of the study overall: A classifier reportedly called cytomegalovirus status with high sensitivity and specificity.

The CDR3 runs to 17 residues. Germline V lookup: CDR1 MNHEY, CDR2 SMNVEV (reference sequence). V was pared by 2 bases and J by 5 bases, with 12 bases of the junction left unmatched. The source is a woman aged 18-29 years in good health and CMV-seronegative. The sequenced material came from PBMCs. The rearrangement uses TRBV27 and TRBJ2-1; 7 nucleotides agree with TRBD2. The CDR3 DNA reads as TGTGCCAGCAGTTTAACGGGGTGGGGACTACAAGACAATGAGCAGTTCTTC. Translation: CASSLTGWGLQDNEQFF.